These 21 T cell receptor beta chains came from one sample sequenced in a study of shared clonotypes between healthy human individuals. Using immunoSEQ multiplex PCR, the repertoire was profiled, and TCRdb retains in-frame clones only, with some absent. The sample consists of around 2,000,000 clones, approximately 95% of them appearing once. Sequenced: naive CD4+ T cells sorted from blood. Subset described: CD45RA+ positively selected. All receptors derive from a young man in good health.

This clone was recorded only once. The V and J genes are TRBV7-8 and TRBJ2-3; D uncertain. Trimming removed 1 base from V and 3 bases from J, with 8 bases in between. Germline CDR1 is SGHVS and CDR2 is FQNEAQ. This CDR3 spans 14 amino acids. CDR3 loop: CASSLVATTDTQYF. CDR3 in DNA: TGTGCCAGCAGCTTAGTGGCCACTACAGATACGCAGTATTTT.

The rearrangement links TRBV5-1 to TRBJ2-5; 8 bases agree with TRBD2. Trimming removed 3 bases from V and 2 bases from J; junction bases left unmatched: 3. Germline V CDR1 and CDR2: SGHRS, YFSETQ. The CDR3 length is 14 residues. CDR3: CASSYAGGQETQYF. In DNA form, the CDR3 reads TGCGCCAGCAGCTATGCGGGAGGTCAAGAGACCCAGTACTTC.

The table lists this clone with a count of one. This chain uses TRBV30 with TRBJ1-5; 7 bases map to TRBD1. Germline loops: CDR1 GTSNPN, CDR2 SVGIG (reference sequence). This CDR3 is 17 amino acids long. The junction had 17 bases not matched to a gene; V was cut back by 2 bases and J by 7 bases. The CDR3 sequence is CAWSIDRDSRVRQPQHF. CDR3 in DNA: TGTGCCTGGAGTATAGACAGGGACTCCCGGGTAAGGCAGCCCCAGCATTTT.

CDR3 DNA: TGTGCCAGCAGTCAACCGAACAGTTACAATGAGCAGTTCTTC. Residues: CASSQPNSYNEQFF. This chain links TRBV27 with TRBJ2-1, with D unresolved. This CDR3 spans 14 amino acids. The germline V gene has CDR1 MNHEY and CDR2 SMNVEV (reference sequence). V gave up 5 bases and J gave up 4 bases, with 12 bases separating them.

The chain uses TRBV10-3 and TRBJ1-1; possibly TRBD1 for D (6 bases). Germline values: CDR1 ENHRY, CDR2 SYGVKD. The CDR3 sequence is 13 residues long. Trimming took off 10 bases at V and 5 bases at J, with 17 bases between the two ends. The DNA for the CDR3 is TGTGCCACCGGGACATCTCGGGGAACTGAAGCTTTCTTT. As protein: CATGTSRGTEAFF.

The chain carries TRBV2 and TRBJ1-2; TRBD1 is a possible D gene (6 bases). The V gene's germline CDR1 is SNHLY and CDR2 FYNNEI. This CDR3 has 13 amino acids. V was shortened by 4 bases and J by 8 bases, with 14 bases between the two germline ends. CDR3 protein: CASSAGARMGYTF. The CDR3 bases are TGTGCCAGCAGTGCAGGGGCGCGGATGGGCTACACCTTC.

The table lists this clone with a few counts. Other DNA sequences in the sample encode the same CDR3. The rearrangement joins TRBV5-1 to TRBJ1-2; D not certain. Trimming took 0 bases from V and 0 from J, leaving 3 bases between them. Germline assignment: CDR1 SGHRS and CDR2 YFSETQ. This CDR3 spans 13 amino acids. CDR3 in DNA: TGCGCCAGCAGCTTGGAAGCTAACTATGGCTACACCTTC. Translated: CASSLEANYGYTF.

V gene TRBV5-4 combines with J gene TRBJ2-5; no definite D call. Trimming removed 4 bases at V and 5 bases at J, with 12 bases between. CDR1 is SGHNT, CDR2 YYREEE, per germline (reference sequence). This CDR3 has 13 residues. Here the CDR3 DNA reads TGTGCCAGCAGCGGGCGCCTTACGGAGACCCAGTACTTC. Protein: CASSGRLTETQYF.

V is TRBV7-9 and J is TRBJ2-1; TRBD1 is a possible D gene (6 bases). The germline gives CDR1 SEHNR, CDR2 FQNEAQ (reference sequence). This CDR3 is 13 amino acids long. Trimming removed 4 bases from V and 8 bases from J, with 12 bases in between. CDR3 residues: CASSSDSFHEQFF. CDR3 DNA sequence: TGTGCCAGCAGCTCGGACAGCTTCCATGAGCAGTTCTTC.

This clone was recorded only once. V is TRBV4-1 and J is TRBJ1-1, with 9 bases identical to TRBD1. CDR3 length equals 16 residues. The V gene's germline CDR1 is MGHRA and CDR2 YSYEKL. V lost 3 bases to trimming and J lost 5 bases; unmatched junction nucleotides: 10. The CDR3 region is CASSQAGTGRGTEAFF. The DNA for the CDR3 is TGCGCCAGCAGCCAGGCCGGGACAGGGAGGGGAACTGAAGCTTTCTTT.

The rearrangement uses TRBV2 and TRBJ2-1; a possible D gene is TRBD1 (6 bases). This CDR3 is 15 amino acids long. Germline-derived CDR1 and CDR2 are SNHLY and FYNNEI. Trimming cost V 4 bases and J 0 bases, with 10 bases left between them. CDR3 in amino acids: CASSVRGSSYNEQFF. The CDR3, as DNA: TGTGCCAGCAGTGTTAGGGGGAGCTCCTACAATGAGCAGTTCTTC.

This clone is a singleton in its sample. This chain links TRBV28 with TRBJ1-1; D is possibly TRBD1 (6 bases). V lost 3 bases and J lost 0, with 11 bases in between. This CDR3 is 15 amino acids long. The germline V gene encodes CDR1 MDHEN and CDR2 SYDVKM. CDR3 region: CASSFGGAMNTEAFF. The CDR3 nucleotides are TGTGCCAGCAGTTTTGGGGGGGCAATGAACACTGAAGCTTTCTTT.

The chain recombines TRBV7-9 with TRBJ2-5; possible D gene TRBD1, 6 bases. The CDR3 covers 14 residues. Germline-derived CDR1 and CDR2 are SEHNR and FQNEAQ (reference sequence). The V end lost 3 bases, the J end lost 5 bases, and 13 bases lay between the germline ends. The CDR3: CASSFRTERETQYF. CDR3 coding DNA: TGTGCCAGCAGCTTCCGGACAGAAAGGGAGACCCAGTACTTC.

In this sample, this clone turned up once. V usage is TRBV30 and J usage is TRBJ2-2; TRBD1 agrees at 7 bases. The CDR3 is made up of 13 amino acids. Losses at the gene ends were 4 bases for V and 7 bases for J; bases not matched to a gene: 6. Germline loops: CDR1 GTSNPN, CDR2 SVGIG (reference sequence). This CDR3 reads CAWMTGFGGELFF. The CDR3 DNA reads TGTGCCTGGATGACAGGGTTTGGCGGGGAGCTGTTTTTT.

This chain connects TRBV18 to TRBJ2-1; D is unresolved. CDR1 KGHSH and CDR2 LQKENI come from the germline V gene. The CDR3 length is 14 residues. V shed 0 bases and J shed 9 bases, with 12 bases lying between them. The CDR3 DNA reads TGTGCCAGCTCACCACCCGTTCCGAGTGGTGAGCAGTTCTTC. Translating it yields CASSPPVPSGEQFF.

The gene calls are TRBV9 and TRBJ2-5; maybe TRBD1 (6 bases). The CDR3 has 14 residues. CDR1 and CDR2 (germline): SGDLS, YYNGEE. V lost 0 bases to trimming and J lost 5 bases, with 11 bases between them. CDR3 region: CASSVEGGWETQYF. The DNA for the CDR3 is TGTGCCAGCAGCGTAGAAGGGGGTTGGGAGACCCAGTACTTC.

In regard to this clone: Other nucleotide sequences from this sample produce the same CDR3. V is TRBV2 and J is TRBJ1-1; D not resolved. The CDR3 length is 13 residues. The V and J ends lost 3 bases and 0 bases respectively, with 5 bases between them. Per the germline V gene, CDR1 is SNHLY and CDR2 is FYNNEI. CDR3 amino acids: CASSDEVNTEAFF. CDR3 sequence (DNA): TGTGCCAGCAGTGATGAAGTGAACACTGAAGCTTTCTTT.

J is TRBJ2-2 and V is TRBV4-1, with 8 bases identical to TRBD2. This CDR3 has 15 amino acids. The ends lost 3 bases at V and 2 bases at J; junction bases unmatched: 2. Germline V lookup: CDR1 MGHRA, CDR2 YSYEKL. The chain's CDR3 is CASSHSGGNTGELFF. In DNA form, the CDR3 reads TGCGCCAGCAGCCACAGCGGGGGAAACACCGGGGAGCTGTTTTTT.

The genes are TRBV7-3 and TRBJ2-6, with D hard to call. Trimming pared 5 bases from V and 0 bases from J, leaving 14 bases between. The V gene's germline CDR1 is SGHTA and CDR2 FQGTGA. CDR3 length: 17 amino acids. CDR3 sequence (DNA): TGTGCCAGCAGCCTCGACGGGCCGAGCTCTGGGGCCAACGTCCTGACTTTC. Translation: CASSLDGPSSGANVLTF.

To note about this clone: Other DNA sequences within the sample encode an identical CDR3. The chain has TRBV5-6 and TRBJ1-1, with D hard to call. Germline V gene sequence: CDR1 SGHDT, CDR2 YYEEEE. The CDR3 contains 12 residues. The V and J ends lost 0 bases and 3 bases respectively, with 3 bases between them. This CDR3 reads CASSLVHTEAFF. The CDR3 coding sequence is TGTGCCAGCAGCTTGGTGCACACTGAAGCTTTCTTT.

This chain uses TRBV11-1 with TRBJ2-3; unclear D gene. CDR3 length: 14 residues. The germline V gene has CDR1 SGHAT and CDR2 FQDESV (reference sequence). Trimming took 0 bases from V and 3 from J, leaving 7 bases between them. The CDR3 here is CASSLALQTDTQYF. CDR3 in DNA: TGTGCCAGCAGCTTAGCGCTGCAAACAGATACGCAGTATTTT.